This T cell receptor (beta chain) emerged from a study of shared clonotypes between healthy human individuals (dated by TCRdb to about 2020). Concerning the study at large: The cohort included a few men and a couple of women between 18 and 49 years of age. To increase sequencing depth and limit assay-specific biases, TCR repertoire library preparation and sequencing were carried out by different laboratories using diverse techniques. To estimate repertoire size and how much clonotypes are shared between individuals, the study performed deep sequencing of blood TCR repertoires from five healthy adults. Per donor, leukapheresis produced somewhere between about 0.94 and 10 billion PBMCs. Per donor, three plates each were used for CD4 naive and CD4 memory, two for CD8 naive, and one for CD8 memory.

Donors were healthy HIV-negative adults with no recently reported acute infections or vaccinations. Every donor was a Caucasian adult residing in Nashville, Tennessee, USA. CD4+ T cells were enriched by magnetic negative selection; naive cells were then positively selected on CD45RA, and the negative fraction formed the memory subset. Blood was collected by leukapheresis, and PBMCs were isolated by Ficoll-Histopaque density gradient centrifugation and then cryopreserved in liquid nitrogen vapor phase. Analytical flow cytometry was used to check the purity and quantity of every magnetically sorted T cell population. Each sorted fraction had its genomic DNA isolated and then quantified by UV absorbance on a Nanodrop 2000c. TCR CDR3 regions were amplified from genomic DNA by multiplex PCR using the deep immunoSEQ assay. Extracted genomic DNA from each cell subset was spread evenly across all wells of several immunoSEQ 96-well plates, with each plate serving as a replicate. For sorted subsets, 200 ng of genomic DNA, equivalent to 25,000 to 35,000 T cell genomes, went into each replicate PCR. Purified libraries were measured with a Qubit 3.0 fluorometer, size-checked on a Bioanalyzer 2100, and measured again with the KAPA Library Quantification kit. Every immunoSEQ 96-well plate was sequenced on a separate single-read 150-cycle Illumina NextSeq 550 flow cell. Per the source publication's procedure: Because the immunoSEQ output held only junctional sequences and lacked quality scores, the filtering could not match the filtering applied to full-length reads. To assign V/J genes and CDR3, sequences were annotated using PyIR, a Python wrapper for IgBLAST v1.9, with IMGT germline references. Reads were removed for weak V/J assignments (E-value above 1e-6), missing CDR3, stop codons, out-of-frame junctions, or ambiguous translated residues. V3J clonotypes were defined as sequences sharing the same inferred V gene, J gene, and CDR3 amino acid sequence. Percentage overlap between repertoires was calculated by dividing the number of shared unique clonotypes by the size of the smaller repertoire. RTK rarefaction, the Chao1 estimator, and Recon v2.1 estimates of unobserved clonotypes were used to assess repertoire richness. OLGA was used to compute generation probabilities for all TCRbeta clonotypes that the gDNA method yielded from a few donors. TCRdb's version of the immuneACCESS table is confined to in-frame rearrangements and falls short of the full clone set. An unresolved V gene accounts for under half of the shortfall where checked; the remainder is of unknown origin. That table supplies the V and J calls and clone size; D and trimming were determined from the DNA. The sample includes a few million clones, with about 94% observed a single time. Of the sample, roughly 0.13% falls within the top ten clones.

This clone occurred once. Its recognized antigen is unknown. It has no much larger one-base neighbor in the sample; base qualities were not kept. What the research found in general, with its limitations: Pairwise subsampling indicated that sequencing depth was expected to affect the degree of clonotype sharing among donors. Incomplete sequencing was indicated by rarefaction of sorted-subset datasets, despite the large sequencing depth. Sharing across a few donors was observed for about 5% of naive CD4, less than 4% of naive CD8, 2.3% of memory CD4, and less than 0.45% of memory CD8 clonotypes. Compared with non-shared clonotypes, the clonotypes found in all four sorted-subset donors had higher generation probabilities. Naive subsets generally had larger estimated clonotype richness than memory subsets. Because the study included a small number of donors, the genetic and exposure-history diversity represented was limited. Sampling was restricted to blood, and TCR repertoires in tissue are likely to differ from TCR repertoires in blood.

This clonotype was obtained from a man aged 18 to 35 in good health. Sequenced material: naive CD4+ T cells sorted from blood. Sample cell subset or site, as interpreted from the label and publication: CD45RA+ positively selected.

The bases read TGTGCCTGGAGTAAGAGGGGGCTTGGGGCCAACGTCCTGACTTTC. This is translated as CAWSKRGLGANVLTF. The chain joins TRBV30 to TRBJ2-6, and 7 junction bases match TRBD1. Its CDR3 holds 15 amino acids, cysteine through phenylalanine. The kept DNA is CDR3 alone, 45 bases in frame from the first base. Trimming removed 2 bases from V and 3 bases from J; the gene matches leave 4 bases unexplained. Per the germline V gene (reference sequence), GTSNPN is the CDR1 and SVGIG is the CDR2.